This T cell receptor beta chain originates from a study of T-cell memory formation after mild COVID-19. In germline, CDR1 is SGDLS, CDR2 YYNGEE. The CDR3 has 11 residues. The V gene lost 7 bases and the J gene lost 2 bases, with 6 bases spanning the gap. TCRdb re-called the 5' RACE reads through MiXCR, storing one row per CDR3 protein. The table has some 600,000 distinct CDR3 sequences, 17% seen once. The sequence derives from an adult woman who had mild COVID-19 (a few samples of this study predate the infection). Cell type and time point are not known. Sequences were obtained from PBMCs or a T cell subset sorted from them (not recorded which). The chain joins TRBV9 to TRBJ1-1, with D unresolved. The DNA for the CDR3 is TGTGCCAGCGGTGATAACACTGAAGCTTTCTTT. This sequence encodes CASGDNTEAFF.